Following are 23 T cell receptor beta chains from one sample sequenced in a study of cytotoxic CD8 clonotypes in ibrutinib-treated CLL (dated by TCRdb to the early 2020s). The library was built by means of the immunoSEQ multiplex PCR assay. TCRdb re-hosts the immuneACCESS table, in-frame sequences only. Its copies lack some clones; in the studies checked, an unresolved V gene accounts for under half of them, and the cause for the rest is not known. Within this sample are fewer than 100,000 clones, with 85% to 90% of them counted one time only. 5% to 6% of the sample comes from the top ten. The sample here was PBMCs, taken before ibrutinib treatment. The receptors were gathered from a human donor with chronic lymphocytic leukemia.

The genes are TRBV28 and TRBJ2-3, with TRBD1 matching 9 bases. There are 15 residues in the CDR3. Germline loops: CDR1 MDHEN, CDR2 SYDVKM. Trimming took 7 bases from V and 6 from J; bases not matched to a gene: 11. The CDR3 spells CASNTGGLVSDTQYF. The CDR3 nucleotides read TGTGCCAGCAATACAGGGGGCTTAGTCTCGGATACGCAGTATTTT.

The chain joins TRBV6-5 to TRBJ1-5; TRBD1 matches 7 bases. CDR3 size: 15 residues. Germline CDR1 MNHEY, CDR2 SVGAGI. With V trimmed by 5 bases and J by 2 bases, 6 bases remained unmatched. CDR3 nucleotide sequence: TGTGCCAGCAGTGCTACAGGGGTTGGCAATCAGCCCCAGCATTTT. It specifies CASSATGVGNQPQHF.

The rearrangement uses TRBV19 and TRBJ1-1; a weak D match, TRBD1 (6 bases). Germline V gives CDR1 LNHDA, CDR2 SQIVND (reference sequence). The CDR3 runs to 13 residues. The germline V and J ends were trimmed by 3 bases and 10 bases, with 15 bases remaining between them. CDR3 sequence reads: CASSIPGALAAFF. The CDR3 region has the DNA TGTGCCAGTAGTATCCCGGGGGCATTGGCAGCTTTCTTT.

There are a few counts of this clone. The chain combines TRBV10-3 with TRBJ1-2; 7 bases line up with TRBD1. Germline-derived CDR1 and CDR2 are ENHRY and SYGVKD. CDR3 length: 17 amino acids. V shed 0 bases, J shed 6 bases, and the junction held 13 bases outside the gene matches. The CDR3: CAISESNVQGIMDGYTF. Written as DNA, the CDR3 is TGTGCCATCAGTGAGTCGAATGTACAGGGGATAATGGATGGCTACACCTTC.

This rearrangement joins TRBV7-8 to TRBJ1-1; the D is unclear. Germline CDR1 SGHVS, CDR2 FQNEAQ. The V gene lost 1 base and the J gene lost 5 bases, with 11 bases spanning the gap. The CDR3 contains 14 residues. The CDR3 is CASSLVAGRTEAFF. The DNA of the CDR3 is TGTGCCAGCAGCTTAGTGGCTGGGAGGACTGAAGCTTTCTTT.

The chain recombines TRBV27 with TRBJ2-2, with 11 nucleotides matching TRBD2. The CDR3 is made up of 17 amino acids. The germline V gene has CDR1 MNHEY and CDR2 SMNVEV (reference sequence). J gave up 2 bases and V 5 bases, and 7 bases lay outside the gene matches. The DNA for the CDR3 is TGTGCCAGCAGTAAACCGGGACTAGCGGCAAACACCGGGGAGCTGTTTTTT. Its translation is CASSKPGLAANTGELFF.

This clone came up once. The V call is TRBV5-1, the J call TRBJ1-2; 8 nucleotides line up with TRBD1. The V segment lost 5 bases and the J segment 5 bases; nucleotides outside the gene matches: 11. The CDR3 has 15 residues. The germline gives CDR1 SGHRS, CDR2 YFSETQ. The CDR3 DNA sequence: TGCGCCAGCAGTTCTAGGACAGGGAAAGGGTATGGCTACACCTTC. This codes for CASSSRTGKGYGYTF.

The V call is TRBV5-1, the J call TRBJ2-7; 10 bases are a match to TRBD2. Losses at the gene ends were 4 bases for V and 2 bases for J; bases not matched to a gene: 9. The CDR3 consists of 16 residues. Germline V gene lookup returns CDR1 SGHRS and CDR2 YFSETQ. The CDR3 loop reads CASSGGLATGAYEQYF. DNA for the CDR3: TGCGCCAGCAGCGGGGGACTAGCGACCGGAGCCTACGAGCAGTACTTC.

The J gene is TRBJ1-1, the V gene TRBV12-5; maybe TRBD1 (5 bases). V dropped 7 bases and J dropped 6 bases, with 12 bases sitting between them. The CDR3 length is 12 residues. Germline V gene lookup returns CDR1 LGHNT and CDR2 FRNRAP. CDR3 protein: CASVGVFAEAFF. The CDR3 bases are TGTGCTAGTGTAGGGGTTTTCGCTGAAGCTTTCTTT.

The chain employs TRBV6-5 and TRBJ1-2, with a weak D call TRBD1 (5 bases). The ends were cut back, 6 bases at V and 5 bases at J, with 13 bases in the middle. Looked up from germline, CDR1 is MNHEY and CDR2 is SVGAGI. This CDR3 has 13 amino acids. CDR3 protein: CASSPPRGYGYTF. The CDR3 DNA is TGTGCCAGCAGCCCTCCCCGGGGGTATGGCTACACCTTC.

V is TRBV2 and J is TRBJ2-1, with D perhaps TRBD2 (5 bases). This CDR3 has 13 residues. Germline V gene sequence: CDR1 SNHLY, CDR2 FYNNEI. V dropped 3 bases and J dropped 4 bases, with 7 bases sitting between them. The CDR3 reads CASSDGRYNEQFF. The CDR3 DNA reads TGTGCCAGCAGTGATGGGAGATACAATGAGCAGTTCTTC.

CDR3 amino acids: CASSPRTGVAGANVLTF. The CDR3, as DNA: TGTGCCAGTAGTCCCCGGACAGGGGTTGCTGGGGCCAACGTCCTGACTTTC. The chain uses TRBV19 and TRBJ2-6; 9 bases line up with TRBD1. J was trimmed by 2 bases and V by 5 bases; bases with no gene match: 7. This CDR3 has 17 amino acids. Germline lookup yields CDR1 LNHDA and CDR2 SQIVND (reference sequence).

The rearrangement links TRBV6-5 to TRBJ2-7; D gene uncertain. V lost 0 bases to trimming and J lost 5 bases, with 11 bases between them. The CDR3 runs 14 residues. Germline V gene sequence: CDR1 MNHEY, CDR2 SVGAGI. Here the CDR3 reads CASSYSFPGHEQYF. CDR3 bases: TGTGCCAGCAGTTACTCCTTCCCCGGGCACGAGCAGTACTTC.

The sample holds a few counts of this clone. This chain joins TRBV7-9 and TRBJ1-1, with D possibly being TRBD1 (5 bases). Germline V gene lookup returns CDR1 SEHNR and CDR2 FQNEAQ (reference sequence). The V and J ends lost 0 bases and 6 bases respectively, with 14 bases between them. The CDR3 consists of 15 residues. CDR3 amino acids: CASSLARGMGAEAFF. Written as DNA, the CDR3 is TGTGCCAGCAGCTTAGCGCGGGGGATGGGCGCTGAAGCTTTCTTT.

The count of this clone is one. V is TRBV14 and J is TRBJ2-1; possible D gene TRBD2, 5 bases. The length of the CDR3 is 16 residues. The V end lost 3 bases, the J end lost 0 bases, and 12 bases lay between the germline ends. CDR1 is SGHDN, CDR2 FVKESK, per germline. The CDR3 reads CASSQRGSYSYNEQFF. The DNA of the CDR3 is TGTGCCAGCAGCCAGCGAGGGAGTTACTCCTACAATGAGCAGTTCTTC.

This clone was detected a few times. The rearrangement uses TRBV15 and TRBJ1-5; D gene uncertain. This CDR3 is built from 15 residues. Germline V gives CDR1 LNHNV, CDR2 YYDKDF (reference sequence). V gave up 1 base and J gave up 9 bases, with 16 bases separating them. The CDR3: CATSRGGGDLGPQHF. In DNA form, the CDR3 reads TGTGCCACCAGCAGAGGCGGCGGGGATTTGGGGCCCCAGCATTTT.

The CDR3 sequence is CASSESPRTSDEQYF. The CDR3, as DNA: TGTGCCAGCAGCGAAAGTCCGAGGACTAGCGACGAGCAGTACTTC. The chain joins TRBV9 to TRBJ2-7; 9 bases line up with TRBD2. With V trimmed by 3 bases and J by 5 bases, 9 bases remained unmatched. Germline V lookup: CDR1 SGDLS, CDR2 YYNGEE. The CDR3 totals 15 residues. Combining the CDR3 with reference TRBV9 and TRBJ2-7 gives the whole variable domain DSGVTQTPKHLITATGQRVTLRCSPRSGDLSVYWYQQSLDQGLQFLIQYYNGEERAKGNILERFSAQQFPDLHSELNLSSLELGDSALYFCASSESPRTSDEQYFGPGTRLTVT.

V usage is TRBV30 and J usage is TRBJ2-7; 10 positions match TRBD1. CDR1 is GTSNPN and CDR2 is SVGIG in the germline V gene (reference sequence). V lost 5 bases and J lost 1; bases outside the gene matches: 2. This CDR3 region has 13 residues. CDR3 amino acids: CAWGDRGSYEQYF. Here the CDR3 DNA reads TGTGCCTGGGGGGACAGGGGTTCCTACGAGCAGTACTTC.

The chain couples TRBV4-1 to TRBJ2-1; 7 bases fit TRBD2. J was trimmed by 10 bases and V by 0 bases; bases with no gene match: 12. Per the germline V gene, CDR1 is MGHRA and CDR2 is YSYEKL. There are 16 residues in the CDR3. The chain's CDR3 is CASSQDFASGEGEQFF. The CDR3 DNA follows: TGCGCCAGCAGCCAAGACTTCGCTAGCGGAGAGGGGGAGCAGTTCTTC.

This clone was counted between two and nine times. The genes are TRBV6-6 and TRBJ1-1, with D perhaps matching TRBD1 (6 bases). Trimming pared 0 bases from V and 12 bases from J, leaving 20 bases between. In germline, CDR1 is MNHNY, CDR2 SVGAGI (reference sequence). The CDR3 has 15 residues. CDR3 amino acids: CASSYSMTGSAGTFF. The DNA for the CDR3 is TGTGCCAGCAGTTACTCGATGACAGGATCAGCGGGAACTTTCTTT.

The DNA for the CDR3 is TGTGCCAGCACCGGGCGCCCGGACACGAACACTGAAGCTTTCTTT. Translating it yields CASTGRPDTNTEAFF. The genes are TRBV5-5 and TRBJ1-1; possibly TRBD1 for D (5 bases). The germline V gene encodes CDR1 SGHKS and CDR2 YYEKEE (reference sequence). The CDR3 loop spans 15 amino acids. V shed 6 bases and J shed 1 base, with 16 bases lying between them.

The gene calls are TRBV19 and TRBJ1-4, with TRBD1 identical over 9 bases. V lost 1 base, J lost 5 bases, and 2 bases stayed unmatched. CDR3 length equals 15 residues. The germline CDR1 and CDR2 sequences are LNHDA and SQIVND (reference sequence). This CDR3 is CASSIGGTGNEKLFF. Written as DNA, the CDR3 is TGTGCCAGTAGTATAGGCGGGACAGGGAATGAAAAACTGTTTTTT.

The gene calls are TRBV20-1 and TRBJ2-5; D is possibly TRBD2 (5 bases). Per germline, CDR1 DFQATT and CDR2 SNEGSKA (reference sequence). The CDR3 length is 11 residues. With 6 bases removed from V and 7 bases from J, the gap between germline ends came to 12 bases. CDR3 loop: CSAAVEVTQYF. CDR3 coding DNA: TGCAGTGCAGCGGTCGAGGTGACCCAGTACTTC.